This is a list of T cell receptor beta chains from one sample in a study of blood T cell repertoires in COVID-19. Sequenced by immunoSEQ multiplex PCR; TCRdb stores in-frame clones only, minus some. The data contain tens of thousands of clones, about four fifths of them seen just once; the ten biggest clones take up roughly 10%. Sequenced material: peripheral blood. The receptors shown here come from a man aged 55 to 70 with acute or convalescent COVID-19. Each CDR3 is given with its conserved first and last residue. A D gene is named only where the DNA matches it firmly. Part of the rows lack a size; the others show once, few, many or a class for expanded clones.

clone size: -
J gene: TRBJ1-2
D gene: TRBD1
V gene: TRBV28
CDR3 DNA: TGTGCCAGCTCCTTGACAGGGGTAAAAGGCTACACCTTC
CDR3 protein: CASSLTGVKGYTF

clone size: few
J gene: TRBJ1-5
D gene: TRBD1
V gene: TRBV6-6
CDR3 DNA: TGTGCCAGCAGTTACTGGGGACAGCGCGATCAGCCCCAGCATTTT
CDR3 protein: CASSYWGQRDQPQHF

clone size: once
J gene: TRBJ1-4
D gene: TRBD1
V gene: TRBV7-9
CDR3 DNA: TGTGCCAGCAGCGTAACCGGGACAGGGGTGAATGAAAAACTGTTTTTT
CDR3 protein: CASSVTGTGVNEKLFF

clone size: -
J gene: TRBJ1-1
D gene: TRBD1
V gene: TRBV2
CDR3 DNA: TGTGCCAGCACCCAGCCCGCTGGACAGGGGATATGGGACACTGAAGCTTTCTTT
CDR3 protein: CASTQPAGQGIWDTEAFF

clone size: -
J gene: TRBJ2-7
D gene: TRBD1
V gene: TRBV7-2
CDR3 DNA: TGTGCCAGCAGCTTCAAATATACGAGGGGACAGGAGGGCTACGAGCAGTACTTC
CDR3 protein: CASSFKYTRGQEGYEQYF

clone size: -
J gene: TRBJ2-2
D gene: -
V gene: TRBV5-6
CDR3 DNA: TGTGCCAGCAGCCAGACAACAAGCGGGGAGCTGTTTTTT
CDR3 protein: CASSQTTSGELFF

clone size: -
J gene: TRBJ1-1
D gene: TRBD1
V gene: TRBV7-3
CDR3 DNA: TGTGCCAGCAGCTCGACAGGGGAGGGATACACTGAAGCTTTCTTT
CDR3 protein: CASSSTGEGYTEAFF

clone size: -
J gene: TRBJ1-6
D gene: TRBD1
V gene: TRBV24-1
CDR3 DNA: TGTGCCACCAGTGATTATTGGGACAGTCGCTCCTATAATTCACCCCTCCACTTT
CDR3 protein: CATSDYWDSRSYNSPLHF

clone size: few
J gene: TRBJ1-2
D gene: -
V gene: TRBV6-1
CDR3 DNA: TGTGCCAGCAGTTTCCCCCAGGGCCCCTATGGCTACACCTTC
CDR3 protein: CASSFPQGPYGYTF

clone size: once
J gene: TRBJ1-2
D gene: -
V gene: TRBV10-2
CDR3 DNA: TGCGCCAGCACCGAGGACAGAAACTATGGCTACACCTTC
CDR3 protein: CASTEDRNYGYTF

clone size: once
J gene: TRBJ2-1
D gene: -
V gene: TRBV7-8
CDR3 DNA: TGTGCCAGCAGCTTATACAATGACAATGAGCAGTTCTTC
CDR3 protein: CASSLYNDNEQFF

clone size: once
J gene: TRBJ1-1
D gene: TRBD1
V gene: TRBV24-1
CDR3 DNA: TGTGCCACCAGTGATACGCAGGGGGACACTGAAGCTTTCTTT
CDR3 protein: CATSDTQGDTEAFF

clone size: -
J gene: TRBJ2-2
D gene: -
V gene: TRBV18
CDR3 DNA: TGTGCCAGCTCACCCTCGACAGGGAACACCGGGGAGCTGTTTTTT
CDR3 protein: CASSPSTGNTGELFF

clone size: -
J gene: TRBJ1-4
D gene: -
V gene: TRBV28
CDR3 DNA: TGTGCCAGCAGTTTTAGAATCTCCGGGGGTAATGAAAAACTGTTTTTT
CDR3 protein: CASSFRISGGNEKLFF

clone size: -
J gene: TRBJ2-1
D gene: TRBD1
V gene: TRBV11-1
CDR3 DNA: TGTGCCAGCAGCCTCGGACAGGGGCACAATGAGCAGTTCTTC
CDR3 protein: CASSLGQGHNEQFF

clone size: -
J gene: TRBJ1-5
D gene: -
V gene: TRBV19
CDR3 DNA: TGTGCCAGTAGTATAGGAGATCAGCCCCAGCATTTT
CDR3 protein: CASSIGDQPQHF

clone size: -
J gene: TRBJ1-2
D gene: -
V gene: TRBV7-8
CDR3 DNA: TGTGCCAGCAGCCCGAGATTGACAGTCAGGCATGGCTACACCTTC
CDR3 protein: CASSPRLTVRHGYTF

clone size: -
J gene: TRBJ1-3
D gene: -
V gene: TRBV7-6
CDR3 DNA: TGTGCCAGCAGCTTAGCCAACCAGGGCTCCTCTGGAAACACCATATATTTT
CDR3 protein: CASSLANQGSSGNTIYF

clone size: -
J gene: TRBJ1-1
D gene: -
V gene: TRBV16
CDR3 DNA: TGTGCCAGCAGCCAATCAAAGGGGCCGAACACTGAAGCTTTCTTT
CDR3 protein: CASSQSKGPNTEAFF

clone size: -
J gene: TRBJ2-2
D gene: -
V gene: TRBV9
CDR3 DNA: TGTGCCAGCAGCGTAGGGGCATTGAACACCGGGGAGCTGTTTTTT
CDR3 protein: CASSVGALNTGELFF

clone size: -
J gene: TRBJ2-7
D gene: TRBD2
V gene: TRBV6-2/TRBV6-3
CDR3 DNA: TGTGCCAGCAGTTACTCTTCCGGGACTAGCGGGGGTTACGAGCAGTACTTC
CDR3 protein: CASSYSSGTSGGYEQYF

clone size: -
J gene: TRBJ2-7
D gene: TRBD1
V gene: TRBV9
CDR3 DNA: TGTGCCAGCAGCGAACAGGGGGAGTCTAACGAGCAGTACTTC
CDR3 protein: CASSEQGESNEQYF

clone size: -
J gene: TRBJ1-6
D gene: -
V gene: TRBV11-3
CDR3 DNA: TGTGCCAGCAGCTTCGGTAGTTCACCCCTCCACTTT
CDR3 protein: CASSFGSSPLHF

clone size: -
J gene: TRBJ2-2
D gene: TRBD2
V gene: TRBV7-3
CDR3 DNA: TGTGCCAGCAGCTTAAATCCGACTAGCGGGGGCCTCACCGGGGAGCTGTTTTTT
CDR3 protein: CASSLNPTSGGLTGELFF

clone size: -
J gene: TRBJ1-1
D gene: -
V gene: TRBV19
CDR3 DNA: TGTGCCAGTAACCCAGATGGGCGGAACACTGAAGCTTTCTTT
CDR3 protein: CASNPDGRNTEAFF

clone size: -
J gene: TRBJ2-2
D gene: TRBD1
V gene: TRBV4-1
CDR3 DNA: TGCGCCAGCAGCCGAACAGGGGTCACCGGGGAGCTGTTTTTT
CDR3 protein: CASSRTGVTGELFF

clone size: -
J gene: TRBJ1-1
D gene: -
V gene: TRBV30
CDR3 DNA: TGTGCCTGGAGTCACCTCGGGGGATTGATGAACACTGAAGCTTTCTTT
CDR3 protein: CAWSHLGGLMNTEAFF

clone size: -
J gene: TRBJ2-7
D gene: TRBD1
V gene: TRBV29-1
CDR3 DNA: TGCAGCGTTGAAGATGGGGCAGGGGGCAGCTACGAGCAGTACTTC
CDR3 protein: CSVEDGAGGSYEQYF

clone size: few
J gene: TRBJ1-1
D gene: -
V gene: TRBV6-6
CDR3 DNA: TGTGCCAGCAGTCCCCAAGCAGGCACTGAAGCTTTCTTT
CDR3 protein: CASSPQAGTEAFF

clone size: -
J gene: TRBJ2-5
D gene: TRBD2
V gene: TRBV5-4
CDR3 DNA: TGTGCCAGCAGCCCTCGCGGTAGCGGGGTGGAGACCCAGTACTTC
CDR3 protein: CASSPRGSGVETQYF

clone size: medium-sized
J gene: TRBJ2-7
D gene: -
V gene: TRBV30
CDR3 DNA: TGTGCCTGGAGTGTTGGGAGTTACTACGAGCAGTACTTC
CDR3 protein: CAWSVGSYYEQYF

clone size: -
J gene: TRBJ2-1
D gene: TRBD2
V gene: TRBV5-1
CDR3 DNA: TGCGCCAGCAGCCCCATAGCGGGGGTCCCGGGAAATGAGCAGTTCTTC
CDR3 protein: CASSPIAGVPGNEQFF

clone size: -
J gene: TRBJ1-2
D gene: TRBD1
V gene: TRBV2
CDR3 DNA: TGTGCCAGCAGAAGGACAGGAGTTGATGGCTACACCTTC
CDR3 protein: CASRRTGVDGYTF

clone size: -
J gene: TRBJ2-7
D gene: TRBD1
V gene: TRBV5-4
CDR3 DNA: TGTGCCAGCAGCTTGAGTCGGGGACAGGCCTCCTACGAGCAGTACTTC
CDR3 protein: CASSLSRGQASYEQYF

clone size: once
J gene: TRBJ2-2
D gene: TRBD2
V gene: TRBV5-1
CDR3 DNA: TGCGCCAGCAGCCCGATCGGGGGGACCGGGGAGCTGTTTTTT
CDR3 protein: CASSPIGGTGELFF

clone size: -
J gene: TRBJ2-7
D gene: TRBD1
V gene: TRBV6-5
CDR3 DNA: TGTGCCAGCAGGACAGGGTACCACGAGCAGTACTTC
CDR3 protein: CASRTGYHEQYF

clone size: -
J gene: TRBJ2-7
D gene: -
V gene: TRBV6-5
CDR3 DNA: TGTGCCAGCAGTTACTCGTTAAAAAACTACGAGCAGTACTTC
CDR3 protein: CASSYSLKNYEQYF

clone size: -
J gene: TRBJ1-1
D gene: TRBD1
V gene: TRBV13
CDR3 DNA: TGTGCCAGCAGCGGCTCAGGGGGACCGGCTCTCATGAACACTGAAGCTTTCTTT
CDR3 protein: CASSGSGGPALMNTEAFF

clone size: -
J gene: TRBJ1-6
D gene: -
V gene: TRBV6-1
CDR3 DNA: TGTGCCAGCAGTGAAACGGGGAGGTACGATAATTCACCCCTCCACTTT
CDR3 protein: CASSETGRYDNSPLHF

clone size: -
J gene: TRBJ2-3
D gene: -
V gene: TRBV7-3
CDR3 DNA: TGTGCCAGCAGCCTGACGACAACTAGCACAGATACGCAGTATTTT
CDR3 protein: CASSLTTTSTDTQYF

clone size: -
J gene: TRBJ2-7
D gene: -
V gene: TRBV6-4
CDR3 DNA: TGTGCCAGCAGAGCGACCCAGTCCAACGAGCAGTACTTC
CDR3 protein: CASRATQSNEQYF

clone size: few
J gene: TRBJ2-1
D gene: TRBD1
V gene: TRBV9
CDR3 DNA: TGTGCCAGCACCAAGGACAGGGACTTCTACAATGAGCAGTTCTTC
CDR3 protein: CASTKDRDFYNEQFF

clone size: -
J gene: TRBJ2-1
D gene: TRBD2
V gene: TRBV4-1
CDR3 DNA: TGCGCCAGCAGCGTTCCTGCGGGGGGACTTTACAATGAGCAGTTCTTC
CDR3 protein: CASSVPAGGLYNEQFF

clone size: -
J gene: TRBJ2-1
D gene: -
V gene: TRBV4-1
CDR3 DNA: TGCGCCAGCAGCCAAGCCCACGGGAATGAGCAGTTCTTC
CDR3 protein: CASSQAHGNEQFF

clone size: -
J gene: TRBJ1-2
D gene: TRBD1
V gene: TRBV7-8
CDR3 DNA: TGTGCCAGCAGCGAGACAGGGGGCACTTTCCTTAACTATGGCTACACCTTC
CDR3 protein: CASSETGGTFLNYGYTF

clone size: -
J gene: TRBJ1-1
D gene: -
V gene: TRBV30
CDR3 DNA: TGTGCCTGGACAGGGACTGAAGCTTTCTTT
CDR3 protein: CAWTGTEAFF

clone size: once
J gene: TRBJ1-1
D gene: TRBD1
V gene: TRBV10-3
CDR3 DNA: TGTGCCATCAGGTTACAGGGGACGAACACTGAAGCTTTCTTT
CDR3 protein: CAIRLQGTNTEAFF

clone size: -
J gene: TRBJ1-2
D gene: -
V gene: TRBV19
CDR3 DNA: TGTGCCAGTAGTCCCCGGGACAACCCGGGGTATGGCTACACCTTC
CDR3 protein: CASSPRDNPGYGYTF

clone size: -
J gene: TRBJ1-2
D gene: TRBD1
V gene: TRBV12-3/TRBV12-4
CDR3 DNA: TGTGCCAGCTCATTCCGGACAGGGTTTGGCTACACCTTC
CDR3 protein: CASSFRTGFGYTF

clone size: -
J gene: TRBJ1-6
D gene: -
V gene: TRBV19
CDR3 DNA: TGTGCCAGTAGTATAGAAGGGAGCTCCTATAATTCACCCCTCCACTTT
CDR3 protein: CASSIEGSSYNSPLHF

clone size: few
J gene: TRBJ2-5
D gene: -
V gene: TRBV27
CDR3 DNA: TGTGCCAGCAGTTTCACAGGGTTAGAGACCCAGTACTTC
CDR3 protein: CASSFTGLETQYF

clone size: -
J gene: TRBJ1-1
D gene: -
V gene: TRBV18
CDR3 DNA: TGTGCCAGCTCACCTACGCCGGACTCCATAGCTTTCTTT
CDR3 protein: CASSPTPDSIAFF

clone size: -
J gene: TRBJ2-1
D gene: TRBD2
V gene: TRBV7-3
CDR3 DNA: TGTGCCAGCAGCCTACCCCTGGGACTAGCGGGGGGGGATGAGCAGTTCTTC
CDR3 protein: CASSLPLGLAGGDEQFF